This T cell receptor (beta chain) was found in a study of sequential checkpoint blockade in melanoma. Looking at the study overall: Patients were randomized 1:1 to nivolumab-then-ipilimumab or ipilimumab-then-nivolumab first-line. Each arm's sequence ended with maintenance nivolumab.

TCRdb's table, derived via immunoSEQ multiplex PCR, lists solely in-frame clones and lacks some. The sample holds about 25,000 clones, 75% to 80% seen once. The CDR3 totals 15 residues. V shed 1 base and J shed 1 base, with 10 bases lying between them. Germline V lookup: CDR1 LNHDA, CDR2 SQIVND (reference sequence). Specified treatment: randomized to nivolumab then ipilimumab (arm A) or the reverse (arm B). DNA-damaging chemotherapy had not been given to any patient beforehand. From thawed PBMCs, live CD3+CD8+ cells negative for CD19 and CD56 were sorted. V usage is TRBV19 and J usage is TRBJ1-2; D gene unclear. The starting material was CD8+ T cells sorted from blood (inferred from file names), obtained from a patient given nivolumab and ipilimumab in sequence. The TCR was taken from a human donor with melanoma. The CDR3 is CASSIGAPNNYGYTF. In nucleotides, the CDR3 is TGTGCCAGTAGTATAGGCGCACCGAATAACTATGGCTACACCTTC.